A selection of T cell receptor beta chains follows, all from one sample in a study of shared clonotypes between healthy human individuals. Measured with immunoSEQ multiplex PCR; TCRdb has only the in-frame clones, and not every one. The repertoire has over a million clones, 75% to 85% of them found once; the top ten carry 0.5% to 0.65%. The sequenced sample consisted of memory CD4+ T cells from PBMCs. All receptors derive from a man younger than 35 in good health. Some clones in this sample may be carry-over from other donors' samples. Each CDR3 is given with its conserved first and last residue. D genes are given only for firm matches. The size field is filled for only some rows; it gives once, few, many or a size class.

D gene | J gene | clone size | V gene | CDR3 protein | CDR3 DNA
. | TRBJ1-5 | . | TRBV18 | CASSRETPSSNQPQHF | TGTGCCAGCTCACGAGAGACACCCTCTAGCAATCAGCCCCAGCATTTT
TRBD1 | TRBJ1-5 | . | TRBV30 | CAWSRDRGGGTQHF | TGTGCCTGGAGCCGGGACAGGGGAGGAGGGACCCAGCATTTT
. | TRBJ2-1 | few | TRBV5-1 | CASSGQLYNEQFF | TGCGCCAGCAGTGGGCAACTATACAATGAGCAGTTCTTC
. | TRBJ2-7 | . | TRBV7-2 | CASSTGTAPREQYF | TGTGCCAGCAGCACCGGGACGGCCCCCCGCGAGCAGTACTTC
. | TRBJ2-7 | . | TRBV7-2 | CASSLTAGEGEQYF | TGTGCCAGCAGCTTAACCGCAGGGGAAGGTGAGCAGTACTTC
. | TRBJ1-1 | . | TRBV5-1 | CASSPGSTADTEAFF | TGCGCCAGCAGCCCGGGGTCGACGGCGGACACTGAAGCTTTCTTT
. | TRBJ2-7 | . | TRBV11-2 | CASSLGGYPSYEQYF | TGTGCCAGCAGCTTAGGCGGCTACCCTTCCTACGAGCAGTACTTC
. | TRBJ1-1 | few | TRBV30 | CAWRTGRMTEAFF | TGTGCCTGGAGGACGGGGAGAATGACTGAAGCTTTCTTT
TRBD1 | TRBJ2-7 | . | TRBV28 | CASRDRTGSYEQYF | TGTGCCAGCAGGGATCGGACAGGATCCTACGAGCAGTACTTC
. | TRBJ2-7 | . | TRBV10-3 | CAISEGADYEQYF | TGTGCCATCAGTGAGGGAGCGGATTACGAGCAGTACTTC
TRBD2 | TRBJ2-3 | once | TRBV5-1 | CASSLVGTSEDTQYF | TGCGCCAGCAGCTTGGTCGGGACTAGCGAGGATACGCAGTATTTT
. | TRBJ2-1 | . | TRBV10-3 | CAISESAGNEQFF | TGTGCCATCAGTGAGTCGGCCGGCAATGAGCAGTTCTTC
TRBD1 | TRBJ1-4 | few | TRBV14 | CASSRKEGAVEKLFF | TGTGCCAGCAGCCGGAAGGAGGGGGCGGTTGAAAAACTGTTTTTT
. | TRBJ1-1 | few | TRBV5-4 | CASSLVPGFETEAFF | TGTGCCAGCAGCTTGGTGCCGGGGTTTGAGACTGAAGCTTTCTTT
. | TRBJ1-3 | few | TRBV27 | CASSLSGTVSSGNTIYF | TGTGCCAGCAGTTTATCGGGGACGGTGAGCTCTGGAAACACCATATATTTT
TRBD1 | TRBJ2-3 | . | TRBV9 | CASSLRTGVDTQYF | TGTGCCAGCAGCTTGCGGACAGGGGTAGATACGCAGTATTTT